A selection of T cell receptor beta chains follows, all from one sample in a study of vaccination effects on CD4 cells after COVID-19. Their target antigens are unknown. The repertoire was sequenced with immunoSEQ multiplex PCR; TCRdb's copy has only in-frame clones and lacks some. This sample carries about 46,000 clones, about 74% of them seen once, and the ten largest clones take about 4.9%. This specimen consisted of CD4+ T cells from PBMCs cultured without peptide, obtained after COVID-19 vaccination. Every receptor here comes from a human donor who had a prior SARS-CoV-2 infection. The CDR3 runs from the conserved cysteine through the conserved F or W. The order of the fields is J gene, clone size, D gene, V gene, CDR3 protein, CDR3 DNA. The D gene is left open where the match is weak. A row's size may be missing; if present it is once, few, many or a size class.

j_gene: TRBJ1-1
abundance: once
d_gene: NA
v_gene: TRBV5-1
CDR3aa: CASSSWGPPDTEAFF
CDR3nt: TGCGCCAGCAGCTCCTGGGGGCCTCCGGACACTGAAGCTTTCTTT

j_gene: TRBJ2-3
abundance: NA
d_gene: NA
v_gene: TRBV28
CDR3aa: CASSRVGKDTQYF
CDR3nt: TGTGCCAGTTCCCGAGTCGGGAAAGATACGCAGTATTTT

j_gene: TRBJ1-4
abundance: once
d_gene: TRBD1
v_gene: TRBV18
CDR3aa: CASSPSTGVATNEKLFF
CDR3nt: TGTGCCAGCTCACCATCGACAGGGGTTGCAACTAATGAAAAACTGTTTTTT

j_gene: TRBJ2-1
abundance: medium-sized
d_gene: TRBD2
v_gene: TRBV3-1/TRBV3-2
CDR3aa: CATNPGVSGRGQFF
CDR3nt: TGTGCCACCAATCCAGGAGTGAGCGGGAGGGGGCAGTTCTTC

j_gene: TRBJ2-7
abundance: few
d_gene: NA
v_gene: TRBV11-2
CDR3aa: CASSLVGGLYEQYF
CDR3nt: TGTGCCAGCAGCTTAGTAGGAGGGTTATACGAGCAGTACTTC

j_gene: TRBJ1-4
abundance: NA
d_gene: TRBD1
v_gene: TRBV5-1
CDR3aa: CASSITGGDTSRTNEKLFF
CDR3nt: TGCGCCAGCAGCATTACAGGGGGTGATACTTCGAGAACTAATGAAAAACTGTTTTTT

j_gene: TRBJ2-7
abundance: NA
d_gene: TRBD2
v_gene: TRBV4-2
CDR3aa: CASSQVSSGGSYEQYF
CDR3nt: TGTGCCAGCAGCCAAGTCTCTAGCGGGGGGTCTTACGAGCAGTACTTC

j_gene: TRBJ1-4
abundance: NA
d_gene: NA
v_gene: TRBV2
CDR3aa: CASSASAEKLFF
CDR3nt: TGTGCCAGCAGTGCTTCCGCGGAAAAACTGTTTTTT

j_gene: TRBJ2-5
abundance: NA
d_gene: NA
v_gene: TRBV11-2
CDR3aa: CASSLGGPSQETQYF
CDR3nt: TGTGCCAGCAGCTTAGGGGGACCCAGCCAAGAGACCCAGTACTTC

j_gene: TRBJ2-1
abundance: NA
d_gene: TRBD1
v_gene: TRBV5-5
CDR3aa: CASSTRQGTHNEQFF
CDR3nt: TGTGCCAGCAGCACCCGACAGGGAACACACAATGAGCAGTTCTTC

j_gene: TRBJ2-5
abundance: NA
d_gene: TRBD2
v_gene: TRBV5-4
CDR3aa: CASSSGTSLETQYF
CDR3nt: TGTGCCAGCAGCTCCGGGACTAGCCTCGAGACCCAGTACTTC

j_gene: TRBJ2-1
abundance: few
d_gene: TRBD2
v_gene: TRBV7-3
CDR3aa: CAREPIAGTLGNEQFF
CDR3nt: TGTGCCAGAGAACCAATAGCGGGAACATTAGGGAATGAGCAGTTCTTC

j_gene: TRBJ2-5
abundance: NA
d_gene: NA
v_gene: TRBV5-4
CDR3aa: CASSGKGGGRETQYF
CDR3nt: TGTGCCAGCAGCGGAAAGGGGGGTGGGCGGGAGACCCAGTACTTC

j_gene: TRBJ2-7
abundance: few
d_gene: TRBD1
v_gene: TRBV5-1
CDR3aa: CASSTGQTYSYEQYF
CDR3nt: TGCGCCAGCAGTACGGGACAGACGTACTCCTACGAGCAGTACTTC

j_gene: TRBJ1-3
abundance: NA
d_gene: NA
v_gene: TRBV15
CDR3aa: CATSGTTGNTIYF
CDR3nt: TGTGCCACCAGCGGGACGACTGGAAACACCATATATTTT

j_gene: TRBJ1-1
abundance: NA
d_gene: NA
v_gene: TRBV5-5
CDR3aa: CASSLVPGMNTEAFF
CDR3nt: TGTGCCAGCAGCTTGGTACCAGGGATGAACACTGAAGCTTTCTTT

j_gene: TRBJ2-5
abundance: few
d_gene: NA
v_gene: TRBV7-9
CDR3aa: CASTPTAAETQYF
CDR3nt: TGTGCCAGCACCCCTACGGCAGCAGAGACCCAGTACTTC

j_gene: TRBJ2-2
abundance: few
d_gene: NA
v_gene: TRBV15
CDR3aa: CATSRDSQGHNTGELFF
CDR3nt: TGTGCCACCAGCAGAGATTCTCAGGGTCATAACACCGGGGAGCTGTTTTTT

j_gene: TRBJ1-1
abundance: NA
d_gene: NA
v_gene: TRBV5-8
CDR3aa: CASSFQTAMNTEAFF
CDR3nt: TGTGCCAGCAGCTTCCAGACAGCCATGAACACTGAAGCTTTCTTT

j_gene: TRBJ2-1
abundance: few
d_gene: NA
v_gene: TRBV7-8
CDR3aa: CASSLVANSDNEQFF
CDR3nt: TGTGCCAGCAGCTTAGTAGCCAATTCGGACAATGAGCAGTTCTTC

j_gene: TRBJ2-7
abundance: few
d_gene: NA
v_gene: TRBV7-8
CDR3aa: CASSLAARRGYEQYF
CDR3nt: TGTGCCAGCAGCTTAGCCGCTCGAAGGGGCTACGAGCAGTACTTC

j_gene: TRBJ2-7
abundance: NA
d_gene: NA
v_gene: TRBV7-2
CDR3aa: CASSPIARPYEQYF
CDR3nt: TGTGCCAGCAGCCCGATTGCCCGCCCCTACGAGCAGTACTTC

j_gene: TRBJ2-3
abundance: few
d_gene: NA
v_gene: TRBV7-9
CDR3aa: CASSPNLRADTQYF
CDR3nt: TGTGCCAGCAGCCCGAACCTACGCGCAGATACGCAGTATTTT

j_gene: TRBJ2-3
abundance: few
d_gene: TRBD1
v_gene: TRBV19
CDR3aa: CATDPGQGYAGTDTQYF
CDR3nt: TGTGCCACCGACCCGGGACAGGGGTATGCAGGCACAGATACGCAGTATTTT

j_gene: TRBJ2-5
abundance: NA
d_gene: TRBD2
v_gene: TRBV7-2
CDR3aa: CASSFVSGRDSQETQYF
CDR3nt: TGTGCCAGCAGCTTTGTCAGCGGGAGGGATTCGCAAGAGACCCAGTACTTC

j_gene: TRBJ2-2
abundance: NA
d_gene: TRBD1
v_gene: TRBV4-2
CDR3aa: CASSQVTGATGELFF
CDR3nt: TGTGCCAGCAGCCAAGTGACAGGGGCCACCGGGGAGCTGTTTTTT

j_gene: TRBJ2-1
abundance: NA
d_gene: NA
v_gene: TRBV4-3
CDR3aa: CASSQDYEDEQFF
CDR3nt: TGCGCCAGCAGCCAAGATTATGAGGATGAGCAGTTCTTC

j_gene: TRBJ1-4
abundance: few
d_gene: NA
v_gene: TRBV30
CDR3aa: CAWSVFSGYEKLFF
CDR3nt: TGTGCCTGGAGTGTATTTTCGGGTTACGAAAAACTGTTTTTT

j_gene: TRBJ1-5
abundance: NA
d_gene: NA
v_gene: TRBV3-1/TRBV3-2
CDR3aa: CASSQGGGPQHF
CDR3nt: TGTGCCAGCAGCCAAGGGGGTGGGCCCCAGCATTTT

j_gene: TRBJ1-1
abundance: NA
d_gene: NA
v_gene: TRBV10-3
CDR3aa: CAMHSGTEAFF
CDR3nt: TGTGCCATGCATTCGGGCACTGAAGCTTTCTTT

j_gene: TRBJ2-1
abundance: NA
d_gene: TRBD2
v_gene: TRBV15
CDR3aa: CATSRTSGRLLYNEQFF
CDR3nt: TGTGCCACCAGCAGGACTAGCGGGAGACTCTTGTACAATGAGCAGTTCTTC

j_gene: TRBJ2-7
abundance: NA
d_gene: TRBD1
v_gene: TRBV9
CDR3aa: CASSARATGGLYEQYF
CDR3nt: TGTGCCAGCAGCGCGAGAGCGACAGGGGGCTTATACGAGCAGTACTTC

j_gene: TRBJ2-1
abundance: NA
d_gene: TRBD1
v_gene: TRBV15
CDR3aa: CATSVQGEGEQFF
CDR3nt: TGTGCCACCAGCGTACAGGGGGAAGGTGAGCAGTTCTTC

j_gene: TRBJ1-1
abundance: NA
d_gene: NA
v_gene: TRBV7-9
CDR3aa: CASTFGDTEAFF
CDR3nt: TGTGCCAGCACATTTGGGGACACTGAAGCTTTCTTT

j_gene: TRBJ2-7
abundance: NA
d_gene: TRBD2
v_gene: TRBV5-1
CDR3aa: CASRASGGYEQYF
CDR3nt: TGCGCCAGCAGGGCTAGCGGGGGCTACGAGCAGTACTTC

j_gene: TRBJ1-2
abundance: NA
d_gene: TRBD1
v_gene: TRBV7-9
CDR3aa: CASSLQLGDSTYTF
CDR3nt: TGTGCCAGCAGCTTACAACTCGGGGACAGTACCTACACCTTC

j_gene: TRBJ2-5
abundance: few
d_gene: NA
v_gene: TRBV10-2
CDR3aa: CASSESPGARETQYF
CDR3nt: TGCGCCAGCAGTGAGTCTCCAGGGGCGCGAGAGACCCAGTACTTC

j_gene: TRBJ2-3
abundance: NA
d_gene: NA
v_gene: TRBV24-1
CDR3aa: CATSGGEHTNTQYF
CDR3nt: TGTGCCACCTCAGGGGGGGAGCACACAAATACGCAGTATTTT

j_gene: TRBJ1-2
abundance: NA
d_gene: NA
v_gene: TRBV4-1
CDR3aa: CASSPPGTVYGYTF
CDR3nt: TGCGCCAGCAGCCCTCCCGGGACCGTCTATGGCTACACCTTC

j_gene: TRBJ2-1
abundance: few
d_gene: NA
v_gene: TRBV15
CDR3aa: CATSREGRGYNEQFF
CDR3nt: TGTGCCACCAGCAGAGAAGGCAGGGGTTACAATGAGCAGTTCTTC

j_gene: TRBJ2-7
abundance: NA
d_gene: NA
v_gene: TRBV7-9
CDR3aa: CASSRGLGEQYF
CDR3nt: TGTGCCAGCAGCCGCGGTTTGGGCGAGCAGTACTTC

j_gene: TRBJ1-2
abundance: few
d_gene: NA
v_gene: TRBV27
CDR3aa: CASRRPGTRYGYTF
CDR3nt: TGTGCCAGCAGGCGACCCGGGACCCGCTATGGCTACACCTTC

j_gene: TRBJ2-1
abundance: NA
d_gene: TRBD1
v_gene: TRBV30
CDR3aa: CAWSVTGGGNEQFF
CDR3nt: TGTGCCTGGAGTGTTACAGGGGGAGGCAATGAGCAGTTCTTC

j_gene: TRBJ2-2
abundance: once
d_gene: TRBD1
v_gene: TRBV30
CDR3aa: CAWSVTGGTGELFF
CDR3nt: TGTGCCTGGAGTGTGACAGGGGGCACCGGGGAGCTGTTTTTT

j_gene: TRBJ2-3
abundance: NA
d_gene: NA
v_gene: TRBV7-3
CDR3aa: CASSLTGLTDTQYF
CDR3nt: TGTGCCAGCAGCCTCACAGGGTTAACAGATACGCAGTATTTT

j_gene: TRBJ1-1
abundance: NA
d_gene: TRBD1
v_gene: TRBV27
CDR3aa: CASSLSHPGGTEAFF
CDR3nt: TGTGCCAGCAGTTTGTCCCACCCAGGGGGCACTGAAGCTTTCTTT

j_gene: TRBJ2-2
abundance: few
d_gene: NA
v_gene: TRBV5-1
CDR3aa: CASSLYPRDHANTGELFF
CDR3nt: TGCGCCAGCAGCTTGTATCCCAGGGATCATGCGAACACCGGGGAGCTGTTTTTT

j_gene: TRBJ1-1
abundance: NA
d_gene: NA
v_gene: TRBV2
CDR3aa: CASSDPTGMNTEAFF
CDR3nt: TGTGCCAGCAGTGACCCTACAGGGATGAACACTGAAGCTTTCTTT

j_gene: TRBJ2-3
abundance: NA
d_gene: TRBD2
v_gene: TRBV3-1/TRBV3-2
CDR3aa: CASSQDVRRAGEDTQYF
CDR3nt: TGTGCCAGCAGCCAAGATGTTCGGAGAGCGGGGGAAGATACGCAGTATTTT

j_gene: TRBJ2-3
abundance: NA
d_gene: NA
v_gene: TRBV20-1
CDR3aa: CSASTRSTDTQYF
CDR3nt: TGCAGTGCTAGTACCCGCAGCACAGATACGCAGTATTTT

j_gene: TRBJ1-1
abundance: NA
d_gene: NA
v_gene: TRBV9
CDR3aa: CASSVGLTGEAFF
CDR3nt: TGTGCCAGCAGCGTAGGGCTGACGGGGGAAGCTTTCTTT

j_gene: TRBJ1-6
abundance: NA
d_gene: NA
v_gene: TRBV30
CDR3aa: CACGRVNSPLHF
CDR3nt: TGTGCCTGCGGGCGAGTGAATTCACCCCTCCACTTT